This T cell receptor (beta chain) emerged from a study of T cell responses to AZD1222 COVID-19 vaccine (dated by TCRdb to 2020 to 2022). Study-wide context: A total of 233 trial participants underwent TCR sequencing, of whom nearly 210 received two doses of AZD1222 and around 26 received two doses of the MenACWY control vaccine. Trial participants were enrolled by age into subgroups of 18-55, 56-69 and 70-plus years, and around 150, 29 and 61 TCR-sequenced participants, respectively, were included in these subgroups.

The CDR3 regions of human TCRbeta chains were analyzed by immunosequencing. For the original study's pipeline: TCRs in the repertoires were matched against a reference library of SARS-CoV-2-specific TCRs that had been generated with the MIRA antigen-specificity platform. Breadth was defined as the fraction of unique TCRs that were SARS-CoV-2-associated, and depth was defined as the fraction of total T cells that were SARS-CoV-2-associated. Using the MIRA data, every spike-specific TCR was mapped to the spike region that the TCR reacted to and assigned to either a CD4 or a CD8 class. Log10-transformed breadth and depth values were compared by one-way ANOVA with Sidak's multiple comparisons tests. Here the immuneACCESS table is served through TCRdb, limited to in-frame sequences with V and J called. Missing clones are a known gap in these copies; in checked studies unresolved V genes cover under half, and the rest lacks a known reason. Clonal size and the V and J genes are those of that table, whereas D and trimming came from the DNA. Present in this sample are approximately 130,000 clones, 80% to 90% of which were seen just once. Approximately 8.8% of the sample is held by the ten biggest clonotypes.

The sample's time point label, decoded: about 28 days (+/-7) after the second vaccine dose. AZD1222 recipients given second doses at about 4 weeks or at about 12 weeks were pooled, since spike-specific TCR depth and breadth were not found to differ between the two schedules. Vaccinee samples came from UK trials COV001 and COV002, including a single-blind randomized controlled phase 2/3 trial of AZD1222 (ChAdOx1 nCoV-19) in healthy adults. Trial participant PBMC samples were collected at day 0 and day 28 after the second dose for TCRbeta chain sequencing. Details on this clone: The antigen this receptor binds is unknown. Qualities for individual bases were not recorded, and no much larger clone is one base off.

Taken from cysteine to phenylalanine, the CDR3 has 14 residues. The read is trimmed to its CDR3 DNA, 42 bases read in frame from base 1. The germline V gene supplies CDR1 MNHEY and CDR2 SVGAGI. The junction shows trimming of 6 bases on V and 0 bases on J, plus 12 bases between the germline ends. On the study overall, not on this receptor specifically: In the small 56-69-year group, the increase in depth fell short of significance, most likely because of low power. Spike-specific TCR breadth and depth rose significantly after two AZD1222 doses compared with day 0 and with MenACWY recipients. Participants were mostly white British, with more females than males. The authors suggested clonal diversity may have been underestimated. Conclusions about previously exposed vaccinees were limited because only six AZD1222 recipients were SARS-CoV-2 seropositive at baseline. Nearly half of unique spike-specific TCRs reportedly recognized epitopes outside regions mutated in the B.1.351 and B.1.1.7 variants. Because no day 14 peak-response samples were available, the repertoires could be characterized only after the peak T cell response. Vaccine-associated CD4 TCRs spanned the whole spike protein, with dominant responses in regions 160-218 and 743-854.

The receptor comes from an adult who received the AZD1222 COVID-19 vaccine. Sequenced here: peripheral blood, sampled 28 days after the second AZD1222 dose. The chain is assembled from TRBV6-5 and TRBJ2-7, and TRBD2 may be the D gene, going by 5 matching bases. The CDR3 corresponds to CASRARTASYEQYF. The DNA sequence is as follows: TGTGCCAGCAGGGCACGGACTGCCTCCTACGAGCAGTACTTC.